A selection of T cell receptor beta chains follows, all from one sample in a study of T cells in Graves' hyperthyroidism and ophthalmopathy. MiXCR, run by TCRdb on the multiplex PCR reads, gives a single entry per CDR3 protein. The sample gives approximately 610,000 distinct CDR3 sequences, roughly 14% of which show up once; 4% to 5.5% is in the top ten. The sample was blood. The receptors were sampled from a woman aged 40 to 50 with Graves' ophthalmopathy. The CDR3 runs from the conserved cysteine through the conserved F or W. D genes are given only for firm matches. Clone sizes are given selectively: once, few, many, or a class where the clone is expanded.

NA	TRBJ1-2	few	TRBV30	TGTGCCTGGAGTCCGACGGGGGACTATGGCTACACCTTC	CAWSPTGDYGYTF
NA	TRBJ2-5	many	TRBV28	TGTGCCAGCCACGAGCCACGTACAGGGCCGGCTAAAGAGACCCAGTACTTC	CASHEPRTGPAKETQYF
TRBD2	TRBJ2-5	many	TRBV28	TGTGCCAGCAGCACAGCGGGGGGGGCGGAGACCCAGTACTTC	CASSTAGGAETQYF
NA	TRBJ2-6	many	TRBV6-2/TRBV6-3	TGTGCCAGCAATCTCTCTGGGGCCAACGTCCTGACTTTC	CASNLSGANVLTF
NA	TRBJ2-7	NA	TRBV11-2	TGTGCCAGCAGCTTATCTTCGCCAGGTCGCGGGTACGAGCAGTACTTC	CASSLSSPGRGYEQYF
NA	TRBJ2-2	NA	TRBV28	TGTGCCAGCAGTTCTGATCAGGGAGGAAACACCGGGGAGCTGTTTTTT	CASSSDQGGNTGELFF
NA	TRBJ2-7	NA	TRBV14	TGTGCCAGCAGCCAACAGGACGAAATCTCCTACGAGCAGTACTTC	CASSQQDEISYEQYF
NA	TRBJ2-7	NA	TRBV28	TGTGCCAGCAAAAAACGACTGGACTCTTACGAGCAGTACTTC	CASKKRLDSYEQYF
NA	TRBJ2-2	NA	TRBV7-2	TGTGCCAGCAGCTTACCCGGGAGAGGCACCGGGGAGCTGTTTTTT	CASSLPGRGTGELFF
NA	TRBJ2-2	many	TRBV19	TGTGCCAGCCTCCCACGTAACGCGAACACCGGGGAGCTGTTTTTT	CASLPRNANTGELFF
TRBD1	TRBJ1-2	many	TRBV20-1	TGCAGTGCTGACGACAGGGCACTAGAGAATGGCTACACCTTC	CSADDRALENGYTF
NA	TRBJ1-1	many	TRBV28	TGTGCCAGCAGCACCCAAACGAACACTGAAGCTTTCTTT	CASSTQTNTEAFF
NA	TRBJ2-7	many	TRBV7-9	TGTGCCAGCCAACTCGGACTGTCCACCTCCTACGAGCAGTACTTC	CASQLGLSTSYEQYF